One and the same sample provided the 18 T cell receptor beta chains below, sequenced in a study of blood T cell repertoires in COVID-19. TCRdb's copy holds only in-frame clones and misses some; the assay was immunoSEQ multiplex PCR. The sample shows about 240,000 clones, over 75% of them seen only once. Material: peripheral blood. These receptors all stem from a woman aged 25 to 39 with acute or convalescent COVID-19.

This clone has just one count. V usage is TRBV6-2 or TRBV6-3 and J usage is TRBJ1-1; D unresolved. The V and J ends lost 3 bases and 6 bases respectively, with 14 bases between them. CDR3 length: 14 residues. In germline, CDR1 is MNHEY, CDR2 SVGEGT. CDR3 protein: CASSYPNLGPEAFF. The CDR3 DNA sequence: TGTGCCAGCAGTTATCCCAACCTGGGCCCTGAAGCTTTCTTT.

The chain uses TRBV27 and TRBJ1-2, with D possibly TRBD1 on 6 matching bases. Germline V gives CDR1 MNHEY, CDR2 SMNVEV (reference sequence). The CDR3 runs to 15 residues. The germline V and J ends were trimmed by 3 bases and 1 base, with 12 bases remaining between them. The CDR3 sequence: CASSFGTQINYGYTF. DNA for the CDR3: TGTGCCAGCAGTTTCGGGACACAGATTAACTATGGCTACACCTTC.

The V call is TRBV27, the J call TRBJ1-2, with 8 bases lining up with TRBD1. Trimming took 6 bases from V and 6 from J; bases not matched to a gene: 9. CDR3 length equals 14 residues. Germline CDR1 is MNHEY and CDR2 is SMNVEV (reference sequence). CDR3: CASRPGGTGHGYTF. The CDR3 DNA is TGTGCCAGCAGGCCCGGTGGGACAGGCCATGGCTACACCTTC.

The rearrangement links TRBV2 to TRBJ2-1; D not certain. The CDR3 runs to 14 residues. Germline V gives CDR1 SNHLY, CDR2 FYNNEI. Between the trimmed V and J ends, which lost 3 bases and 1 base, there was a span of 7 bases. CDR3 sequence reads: CASSDDSSYNEQFF. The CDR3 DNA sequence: TGTGCCAGCAGTGACGACTCTTCCTACAATGAGCAGTTCTTC. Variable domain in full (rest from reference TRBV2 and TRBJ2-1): EPEVTQTPSHQVTQMGQEVILRCVPISNHLYFYWYRQILGQKVEFLVSFYNNEISEKSEIFDDQFSVERPDGSNFTLKIRSTKLEDSAMYFCASSDDSSYNEQFFGPGTRLTVL.

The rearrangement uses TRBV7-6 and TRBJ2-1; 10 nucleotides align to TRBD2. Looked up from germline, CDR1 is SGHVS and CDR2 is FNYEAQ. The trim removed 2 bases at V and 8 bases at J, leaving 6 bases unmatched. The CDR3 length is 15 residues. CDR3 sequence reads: CASSLRAGGQDEQFF. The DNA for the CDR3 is TGTGCCAGCAGCTTAAGAGCGGGAGGGCAGGATGAGCAGTTCTTC.

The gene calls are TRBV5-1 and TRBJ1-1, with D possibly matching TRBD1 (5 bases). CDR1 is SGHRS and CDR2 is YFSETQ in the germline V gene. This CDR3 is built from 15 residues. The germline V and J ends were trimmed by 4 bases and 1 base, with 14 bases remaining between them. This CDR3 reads CASSQGWGENTEAFF. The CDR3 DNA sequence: TGCGCCAGCAGCCAGGGTTGGGGTGAGAACACTGAAGCTTTCTTT.

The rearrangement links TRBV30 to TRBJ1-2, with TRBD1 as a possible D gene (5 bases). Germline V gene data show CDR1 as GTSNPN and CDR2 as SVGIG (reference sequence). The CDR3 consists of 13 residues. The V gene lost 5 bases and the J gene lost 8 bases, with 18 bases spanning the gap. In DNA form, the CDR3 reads TGTGCCTGGGTTACTCAGGGAGGTCGGGGCTACACCTTC. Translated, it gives CAWVTQGGRGYTF.

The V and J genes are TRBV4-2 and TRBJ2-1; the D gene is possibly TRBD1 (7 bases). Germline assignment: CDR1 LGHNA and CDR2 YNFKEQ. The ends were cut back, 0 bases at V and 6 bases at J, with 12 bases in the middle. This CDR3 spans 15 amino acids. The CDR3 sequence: CASSQDRGAPNEQFF. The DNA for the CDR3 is TGTGCCAGCAGCCAAGACAGGGGGGCCCCCAATGAGCAGTTCTTC.

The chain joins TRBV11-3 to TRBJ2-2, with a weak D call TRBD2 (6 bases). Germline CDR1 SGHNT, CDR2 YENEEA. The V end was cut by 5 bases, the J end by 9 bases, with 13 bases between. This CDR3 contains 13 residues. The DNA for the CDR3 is TGTGCCAGCAGCCCTAGCGTCCTGAGGGAGCTGTTTTTT. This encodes CASSPSVLRELFF.

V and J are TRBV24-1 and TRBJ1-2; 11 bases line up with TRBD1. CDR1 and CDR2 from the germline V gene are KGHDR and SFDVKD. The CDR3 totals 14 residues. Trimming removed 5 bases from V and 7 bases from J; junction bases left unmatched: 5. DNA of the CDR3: TGTGCCACCAGTGTCGGACAGGGGGCTTTTGGCTACACCTTC. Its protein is CATSVGQGAFGYTF.

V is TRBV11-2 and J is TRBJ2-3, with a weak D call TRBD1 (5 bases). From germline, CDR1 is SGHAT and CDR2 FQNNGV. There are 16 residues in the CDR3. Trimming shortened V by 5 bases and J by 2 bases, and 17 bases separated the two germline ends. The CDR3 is CASSLGAQILTDTQYF. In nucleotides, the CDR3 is TGTGCCAGCAGCCTTGGGGCCCAGATCCTCACAGATACGCAGTATTTT.

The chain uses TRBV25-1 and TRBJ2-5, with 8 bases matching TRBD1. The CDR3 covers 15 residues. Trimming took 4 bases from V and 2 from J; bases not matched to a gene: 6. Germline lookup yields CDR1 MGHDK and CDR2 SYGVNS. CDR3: CASSAMTGAQETQYF. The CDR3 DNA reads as TGTGCCAGCAGTGCGATGACAGGGGCTCAAGAGACCCAGTACTTC.

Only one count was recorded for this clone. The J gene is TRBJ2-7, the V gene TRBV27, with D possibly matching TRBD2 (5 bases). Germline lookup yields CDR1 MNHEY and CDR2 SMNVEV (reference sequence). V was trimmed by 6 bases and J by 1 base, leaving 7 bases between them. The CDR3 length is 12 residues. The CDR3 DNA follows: TGTGCCAGCAGGGCGGGTTCCTACGAGCAGTACTTC. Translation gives CASRAGSYEQYF.

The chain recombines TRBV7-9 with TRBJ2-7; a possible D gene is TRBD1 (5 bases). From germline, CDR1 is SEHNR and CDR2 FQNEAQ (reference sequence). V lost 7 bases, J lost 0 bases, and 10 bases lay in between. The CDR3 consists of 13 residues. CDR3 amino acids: CASNPDTSYEQYF. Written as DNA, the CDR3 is TGTGCCAGCAACCCGGACACCTCCTACGAGCAGTACTTC. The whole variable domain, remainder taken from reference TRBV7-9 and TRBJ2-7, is DTGVSQNPRHKITKRGQNVTFRCDPISEHNRLYWYRQTLGQGPEFLTYFQNEAQLEKSRLLSDRFSAERPKGSFSTLEIQRTEQGDSAMYLCASNPDTSYEQYFGPGTRLTVT.

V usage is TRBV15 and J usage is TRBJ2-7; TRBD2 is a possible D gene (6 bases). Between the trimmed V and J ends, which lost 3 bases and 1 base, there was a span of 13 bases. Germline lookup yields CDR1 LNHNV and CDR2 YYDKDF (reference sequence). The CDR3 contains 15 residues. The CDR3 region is CATSRGIAASYEQYF. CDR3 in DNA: TGTGCCACCAGCAGGGGGATAGCGGCGTCCTACGAGCAGTACTTC.

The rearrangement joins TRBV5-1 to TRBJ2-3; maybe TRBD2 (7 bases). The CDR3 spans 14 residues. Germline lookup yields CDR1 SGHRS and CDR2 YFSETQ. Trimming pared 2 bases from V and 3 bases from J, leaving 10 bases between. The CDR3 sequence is CASSLRGATDTQYF. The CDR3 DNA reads TGCGCCAGCAGCTTACGGGGGGCTACAGATACGCAGTATTTT.

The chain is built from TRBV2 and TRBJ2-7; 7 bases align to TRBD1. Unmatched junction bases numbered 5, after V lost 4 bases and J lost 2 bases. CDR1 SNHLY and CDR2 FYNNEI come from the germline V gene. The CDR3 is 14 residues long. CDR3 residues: CASSVGTAAYEQYF. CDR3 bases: TGTGCCAGCAGTGTTGGGACAGCGGCCTACGAGCAGTACTTC.

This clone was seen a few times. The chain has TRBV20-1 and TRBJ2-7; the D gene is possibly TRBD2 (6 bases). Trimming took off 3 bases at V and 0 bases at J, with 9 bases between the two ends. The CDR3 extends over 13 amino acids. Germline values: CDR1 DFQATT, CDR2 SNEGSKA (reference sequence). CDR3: CSASGSGSYEQYF. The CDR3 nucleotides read TGCAGTGCTAGTGGTAGCGGCTCCTACGAGCAGTACTTC.